The next 31 T cell receptor beta chains were all read from a single sample in a study of control samples from healthy donors and cancer patients. TCRdb's table, derived via immunoSEQ multiplex PCR, lists solely in-frame clones and lacks some. The repertoire holds some 110,000 clones, with roughly 85% as singletons. The sample taken for sequencing was blood. Every receptor here comes from a woman in her forties or fifties in good health.

The V gene is TRBV5-4, the J gene TRBJ2-3; D is perhaps TRBD2 (5 bases). Deletions cut 4 bases from V and 6 bases from J, with 12 bases between. The length of the CDR3 is 13 residues. CDR1 and CDR2 from the germline V gene are SGHNT and YYREEE (reference sequence). CDR3 DNA: TGTGCCAGCAGCGTCCCTCCGGGGGATACGCAGTATTTT. Translated: CASSVPPGDTQYF.

This sequence joins TRBV7-9 and TRBJ2-7; 10 bases are a match to TRBD1. CDR1 is SEHNR, CDR2 FQNEAQ, per germline (reference sequence). V lost 4 bases, J lost 0 bases, and 6 bases stayed unmatched. The CDR3 loop spans 16 amino acids. The CDR3 sequence is CASSSTGGWSSYEQYF. In nucleotides, the CDR3 is TGTGCCAGCAGCTCGACAGGGGGCTGGAGCTCCTACGAGCAGTACTTC.

As concerns this clone: One end of the junction is discordant with germline, which a read error may explain. The V call is TRBV7-3, the J call TRBJ2-1, with D tentatively TRBD1 or TRBD2 (5 bases each). Per germline, CDR1 SGHTA and CDR2 FQGTGA. This CDR3 is built from 15 residues. CDR3 nucleotides: TGTGCCAGCAGCTTAGCGCCGGGGCCCTACAATGAGCAGCTCTTC. This translates into CASSLAPGPYNEQLF.

The chain is built from TRBV15 and TRBJ2-4; D perhaps matches TRBD2 (6 bases). This CDR3 is built from 16 residues. Germline-derived CDR1 and CDR2 are LNHNV and YYDKDF (reference sequence). Trimming shortened V by 0 bases and J by 3 bases, and 12 bases separated the two germline ends. CDR3 sequence (DNA): TGTGCCACCAGCAGAGATGGGGGAGGTGTCAAAAACATTCAGTACTTC. Residues: CATSRDGGGVKNIQYF.

V usage is TRBV2 and J usage is TRBJ2-5; weak D call: TRBD2 (6 bases). Trimming removed 4 bases at V and 1 base at J, with 13 bases between. Looked up from germline, CDR1 is SNHLY and CDR2 is FYNNEI. This CDR3 contains 15 residues. The CDR3 is CASSVSDYPQETQYF. The CDR3 DNA follows: TGTGCCAGCAGTGTGTCGGACTACCCCCAAGAGACCCAGTACTTC.

The genes are TRBV27 and TRBJ1-2; a weak D match, TRBD1 (5 bases). Germline-derived CDR1 and CDR2 are MNHEY and SMNVEV (reference sequence). Trimming cost V 3 bases and J 3 bases, with 11 bases left between them. The CDR3 sequence is 14 residues long. For the CDR3, the DNA is TGTGCCAGCAGTTTCATAGGGGATGACTATGGCTACACCTTC. Protein product: CASSFIGDDYGYTF.

The genes are TRBV5-1 and TRBJ1-2; 8 nucleotides line up with TRBD1. CDR3 length: 14 amino acids. Germline V lookup: CDR1 SGHRS, CDR2 YFSETQ. J was trimmed by 3 bases and V by 4 bases; bases with no gene match: 5. The CDR3 sequence is CASSGQGFDYGYTF. CDR3 sequence (DNA): TGCGCCAGCAGCGGACAGGGATTCGACTATGGCTACACCTTC.

This clone was observed a single time. This chain links TRBV6-5 with TRBJ1-6; 9 nucleotides match TRBD1. This CDR3 is built from 15 residues. Trimming removed 6 bases from V and 10 bases from J; junction bases left unmatched: 10. The germline CDR1 and CDR2 sequences are MNHEY and SVGAGI. Here the CDR3 reads CASSLGQGYRSPLHF. CDR3 coding DNA: TGTGCCAGCAGCCTCGGACAGGGGTATAGGTCACCCCTCCACTTT.

The chain joins TRBV29-1 to TRBJ1-2; 8 nucleotides line up with TRBD1. The V gene end was trimmed by 2 bases and the J gene end by 6 bases; junction bases not matched to a gene: 2. Germline V gene sequence: CDR1 SQVTM, CDR2 ANQGSEA. The CDR3 contains 12 residues. The CDR3 DNA reads as TGCAGCGTTGAAACAGGGGGTGATGGCTACACCTTC. Translated: CSVETGGDGYTF.

The V and J genes are TRBV18 and TRBJ1-2; D remains ambiguous. Trimming cost V 3 bases and J 7 bases, with 18 bases left between them. CDR3 length: 15 residues. CDR1 is KGHSH and CDR2 is LQKENI in the germline V gene. This CDR3 is CASSPEPDSGFGYTF. Here the CDR3 DNA reads TGTGCCAGCTCACCCGAACCGGATTCGGGCTTTGGCTACACCTTC.

This rearrangement joins TRBV6-2 or TRBV6-3 to TRBJ2-2, with 8 bases aligning to TRBD2. The CDR3 spans 14 residues. V shed 6 bases and J 5 bases; nucleotides not matched to a gene: 5. Germline CDR1 reads MNHEY; CDR2 reads SVGEGT. The CDR3 protein is CASSHSGATGELFF. CDR3 coding DNA: TGTGCCAGCAGCCATAGCGGGGCAACCGGGGAGCTGTTTTTT.

The rearrangement uses TRBV19 and TRBJ2-7; unclear D gene. The CDR3 is 13 amino acids. V lost 4 bases to trimming and J lost 4 bases, with 11 bases between them. Germline values: CDR1 LNHDA, CDR2 SQIVND (reference sequence). In nucleotides, the CDR3 is TGTGCCAGTAGTAGGGCAGACACTTACGAGCAGTACTTC. Its translation is CASSRADTYEQYF. The whole variable domain, remainder taken from reference TRBV19 and TRBJ2-7, is DGGITQSPKYLFRKEGQNVTLSCEQNLNHDAMYWYRQDPGQGLRLIYYSQIVNDFQKGDIAEGYSVSREKKESFPLTVTSAQKNPTAFYLCASSRADTYEQYFGPGTRLTVT.

This sequence joins TRBV5-1 and TRBJ2-7; D not certain. The length of the CDR3 is 12 residues. CDR1 and CDR2 from the germline V gene are SGHRS and YFSETQ. V lost 4 bases and J 1 base, leaving 6 bases between the germline ends. The CDR3 DNA follows: TGCGCCAGCAGCCCCCAATCCTACGAGCAGTACTTC. Translated: CASSPQSYEQYF.

This chain uses TRBV19 with TRBJ2-7; 10 positions agree with TRBD1. This CDR3 region has 14 residues. V shed 2 bases, J shed 6 bases, and the junction held 4 bases outside the gene matches. CDR1 and CDR2 (germline): LNHDA, SQIVND (reference sequence). The CDR3 loop reads CASSIRRDRGEQYF. The CDR3, as DNA: TGTGCCAGTAGTATAAGACGGGACAGGGGCGAGCAGTACTTC.

The chain recombines TRBV29-1 with TRBJ2-7; TRBD1 aligns across 8 bases. Losses at the gene ends were 4 bases for V and 5 bases for J; bases not matched to a gene: 16. The CDR3 runs to 16 residues. Germline lookup yields CDR1 SQVTM and CDR2 ANQGSEA. CDR3 in DNA: TGCAGCGTTGTGCTCCCCCTCCAGGGGGCGCCGAACGAGCAGTACTTC. This codes for CSVVLPLQGAPNEQYF.

This chain links TRBV4-1 with TRBJ2-2; D is perhaps TRBD2 (5 bases). Between the trimmed V and J ends, which lost 0 bases and 7 bases, there was a span of 15 bases. CDR1 is MGHRA and CDR2 is YSYEKL in the germline V gene. The CDR3 runs 16 residues. The CDR3 reads CASSQDRTGWIGELFF. CDR3 bases: TGCGCCAGCAGCCAAGATAGGACGGGGTGGATCGGGGAGCTGTTTTTT.

The gene calls are TRBV19 and TRBJ2-5; maybe TRBD2 (5 bases). The CDR3 sequence is 13 residues long. V was trimmed by 6 bases and J by 4 bases, leaving 12 bases between them. Germline V CDR1 and CDR2: LNHDA, SQIVND (reference sequence). CDR3 sequence reads: CASSSGFGETQYF. DNA of the CDR3: TGTGCCAGTAGCTCGGGATTCGGAGAGACCCAGTACTTC.

The CDR3 sequence is CATSDSGRGQETQYF. CDR3 bases: TGTGCCACCAGTGATTCGGGGCGCGGCCAAGAGACCCAGTACTTC. V usage is TRBV24-1 and J usage is TRBJ2-5, with D tentatively TRBD1 or TRBD2 (5 bases each). Trimming pared 2 bases from V and 1 base from J, leaving 10 bases between. The length of the CDR3 is 15 residues. CDR1 is KGHDR and CDR2 is SFDVKD in the germline V gene.

The chain couples TRBV21-1 to TRBJ2-1; the D call in the table, TRBD1, was not verified against the DNA. TRBV21-1 is reported as a pseudogene. The CDR3 has 13 amino acids. The CDR3 sequence is CASSKGRGNEQFF. In DNA form, the CDR3 reads TGTGCCAGCAGCAAAGGAAGGGGGAATGAGCAGTTCTTC.

The chain has TRBV19 and TRBJ2-6, with D unresolved. CDR1 is LNHDA, CDR2 SQIVND, per germline (reference sequence). This CDR3 comprises 14 residues. V was pared by 7 bases and J by 0 bases, with 7 bases between. The CDR3 DNA reads as TGTGCCAGTATTCTGACCTCTGGGGCCAACGTCCTGACTTTC. It translates to CASILTSGANVLTF.

The CDR3 sequence is CASSQFTDTQYF. CDR3 coding DNA: TGTGCCAGCAGCCAATTCACAGATACGCAGTATTTT. The chain employs TRBV3-1 (or the pseudogene TRBV3-2) and TRBJ2-3; no firm D call. Trimming left V 2 bases short and J 2 bases short, with 2 bases between. The CDR3 is 12 residues long. Germline values: CDR1 LGHDT, CDR2 YNNKEL (reference sequence).

The chain recombines TRBV7-2 with TRBJ2-7; D may correspond to TRBD1 or TRBD2 (6 bases each). V lost 4 bases and J lost 5, with 21 bases in between. CDR1 is SGHTA, CDR2 FQGNSA, per germline. This CDR3 contains 16 residues. The CDR3 sequence is CASSSQLWGAGHEQYF. CDR3 nucleotide sequence: TGTGCCAGCAGCTCCCAACTTTGGGGGGCCGGGCACGAGCAGTACTTC.

V and J are TRBV19 and TRBJ1-2; D uncertain. The CDR3 is made up of 13 amino acids. V was clipped by 5 bases and J by 2 bases, with 9 bases between them. The germline CDR1 and CDR2 sequences are LNHDA and SQIVND (reference sequence). CDR3 protein: CASSRIGNYGYTF. The CDR3 region has the DNA TGTGCCAGTAGTCGGATTGGAAACTATGGCTACACCTTC. The full variable domain, completed using reference TRBV19 and TRBJ1-2, is DGGITQSPKYLFRKEGQNVTLSCEQNLNHDAMYWYRQDPGQGLRLIYYSQIVNDFQKGDIAEGYSVSREKKESFPLTVTSAQKNPTAFYLCASSRIGNYGYTFGSGTRLTVV.

The V gene is TRBV9, the J gene TRBJ2-1; D may be TRBD2 (6 bases). The CDR3 runs 17 residues. The ends were cut back, 4 bases at V and 1 base at J, with 18 bases in the middle. Germline V gene data show CDR1 as SGDLS and CDR2 as YYNGEE. The CDR3 DNA is TGTGCCAGCAGCCCAGTGGGAGGATTAGGGTCCTACAATGAGCAGTTCTTC. It specifies CASSPVGGLGSYNEQFF. Together with reference TRBV9 and TRBJ2-1, the CDR3 gives the full variable domain: DSGVTQTPKHLITATGQRVTLRCSPRSGDLSVYWYQQSLDQGLQFLIQYYNGEERAKGNILERFSAQQFPDLHSELNLSSLELGDSALYFCASSPVGGLGSYNEQFFGPGTRLTVL.

DNA for the CDR3: TGTGCCAGCAGCCCCTCGGGATCGGTCTACGAGCAGTACTTC. It is translated as CASSPSGSVYEQYF. The chain recombines TRBV11-3 with TRBJ2-7; a weak D match, TRBD2 (5 bases). The V gene lost 5 bases and the J gene lost 3 bases, with 14 bases spanning the gap. Germline assignment: CDR1 SGHNT and CDR2 YENEEA. The CDR3 spans 14 residues.

The V call is TRBV29-1, the J call TRBJ2-2; perhaps TRBD1 as D (7 bases). The germline V gene encodes CDR1 SQVTM and CDR2 ANQGSEA. CDR3 length: 13 residues. The V gene lost 3 bases and the J gene lost 3 bases, with 8 bases spanning the gap. The CDR3 bases are TGCAGCGTTGACAGGGGGGACACCGGGGAGCTGTTTTTT. Its translation is CSVDRGDTGELFF.

The rearrangement links TRBV10-3 to TRBJ2-7; 10 nucleotides match TRBD1. Trimming at V came to 8 bases and at J to 5 bases, leaving 6 bases not matched to a gene. The CDR3 has 13 amino acids. Germline V gene data show CDR1 as ENHRY and CDR2 as SYGVKD. As DNA, the CDR3 is TGTGCCATCGGGGGACAGGGGACGGACGAGCAGTACTTC. Translating gives CAIGGQGTDEQYF.

V usage is TRBV19 and J usage is TRBJ1-6, with a possible D match to TRBD1 (5 bases). The V gene's germline CDR1 is LNHDA and CDR2 SQIVND (reference sequence). The CDR3 length is 14 residues. V lost 7 bases to trimming and J lost 6 bases, with 13 bases between them. Here the CDR3 reads CASNPGLGNSPLHF. The CDR3 nucleotides are TGTGCCAGTAATCCGGGACTGGGTAATTCACCCCTCCACTTT.

The rearrangement links TRBV19 to TRBJ1-4; D is undetermined. Trimming stripped 3 bases from V and 6 bases from J, with 11 bases between. The CDR3 sequence is 14 residues long. Germline V CDR1 and CDR2: LNHDA, SQIVND (reference sequence). The CDR3 DNA follows: TGTGCCAGTAGTATCGGGGAGTACGATGAAAAACTGTTTTTT. Translation gives CASSIGEYDEKLFF.

This chain connects TRBV5-1 to TRBJ1-1, with 8 bases identical to TRBD1. Germline loops: CDR1 SGHRS, CDR2 YFSETQ. CDR3 length: 14 amino acids. V was clipped by 4 bases and J by 6 bases; unmatched bases: 8. The CDR3 DNA reads as TGCGCCAGCAGCAGTACAGGGGGTCCTTCTGAAGCTTTCTTT. Translating gives CASSSTGGPSEAFF.

The genes are TRBV18 and TRBJ2-1; TRBD2 agrees at 13 bases. The CDR3 sequence is 15 residues long. The ends lost 2 bases at V and 8 bases at J; junction bases unmatched: 3. In germline, CDR1 is KGHSH, CDR2 LQKENI. The CDR3 region is CASSPALAGGHEQFF. CDR3 nucleotide sequence: TGTGCCAGCTCACCAGCACTAGCGGGGGGGCATGAGCAGTTCTTC.